One sample yielded the 30 T cell receptor beta chains listed below, sequenced in a study of molecular identifiers for immune sequencing clone quantification. TCRdb fed the PCR reads into MiXCR, producing one record per CDR3 protein. The sample shows 300,000 to 400,000 distinct CDR3 sequences, over 20% of them seen only once. The sample comprised naive CD8+ T cells from blood, with Jurkat cell RNA spiked in. As to subset: FACS-sorted CD8+CD4-CCR7+CD45RA+ naive T cells. Receptors originate from a human donor in good health. Some libraries in this study had Jurkat cell RNA spiked in.

In this sample, this clonotype turned up a few times. DNA for the CDR3: TGTGCCTGGAGTGGAGGCGTTACAATGAGTCAGCCCCAGCATTTT. Encoded protein: CAWSGGVTMSQPQHF. The rearrangement links TRBV30 to TRBJ1-5, with no clear D. CDR3 length equals 15 residues. Germline values: CDR1 GTSNPN, CDR2 SVGIG (reference sequence). Trimming stripped 1 base from V and 6 bases from J, with 16 bases between. The full variable domain, in which reference TRBV30 and TRBJ1-5 provide the parts outside the CDR3, is SQTIHQWPATLVQPVGSPLSLECTVEGTSNPNLYWYRQAAGRGLQLLFYSVGIGQISSEVPQNLSASRPQDRQFILSSKKLLLSDSGFYLCAWSGGVTMSQPQHFGDGTRLSIL.

The table lists this clonotype with a few counts. The J gene is TRBJ2-2, the V gene TRBV4-1, with D possibly being TRBD1 (5 bases). V was trimmed by 1 base and J by 6 bases, leaving 15 bases between them. The CDR3 consists of 16 residues. Looked up from germline, CDR1 is MGHRA and CDR2 is YSYEKL. The CDR3 nucleotides are TGCGCCAGCAGCCAAGGCGCAGGGATAGGTGCCGGGGAGCTGTTTTTT. It yields the protein CASSQGAGIGAGELFF.

There are many counts of this clonotype. The chain carries TRBV29-1 and TRBJ1-5; TRBD1 matches at 7 bases. The CDR3 is 14 amino acids. V shed 5 bases, J shed 1 base, and the junction held 5 bases outside the gene matches. CDR1 and CDR2 (germline): SQVTM, ANQGSEA. CDR3 DNA sequence: TGCAGCGTTCAGGGCAGGGGGAGCAATCAGCCCCAGCATTTT. This sequence encodes CSVQGRGSNQPQHF.

This clonotype has more than one count but fewer than ten. The chain combines TRBV29-1 with TRBJ2-1; weak D call: TRBD2 (5 bases). With 5 bases removed from V and 3 bases from J, the gap between germline ends came to 8 bases. The germline gives CDR1 SQVTM, CDR2 ANQGSEA. This CDR3 is built from 12 residues. This chain's CDR3 is CSVSRDYNEQFF. The CDR3 DNA sequence: TGCAGCGTTTCCCGGGACTACAATGAGCAGTTCTTC.

V gene TRBV9 combines with J gene TRBJ2-7, with 14 nucleotides matching TRBD2. V lost 2 bases to trimming and J lost 4 bases; unmatched junction nucleotides: 8. The CDR3 loop spans 17 amino acids. The germline V gene encodes CDR1 SGDLS and CDR2 YYNGEE. The CDR3 loop is CASSVEGTSGGRYEQYF. The CDR3 bases are TGTGCCAGCAGCGTGGAGGGGACTAGCGGGGGCCGATACGAGCAGTACTTC.

The gene calls are TRBV9 and TRBJ2-1; TRBD1 is a possible D gene (5 bases). Trimming pared 0 bases from V and 3 bases from J, leaving 13 bases between. The CDR3 extends over 16 amino acids. Germline V gene lookup returns CDR1 SGDLS and CDR2 YYNGEE. The CDR3 reads CASSVELGLLYNEQFF. The CDR3 DNA is TGTGCCAGCAGCGTAGAGTTGGGGCTCCTCTACAATGAGCAGTTCTTC.

This clonotype occurred a few times. This sequence joins TRBV10-3 and TRBJ2-3; D unresolved. CDR1 is ENHRY, CDR2 SYGVKD, per germline. The CDR3 runs 16 residues. V shed 0 bases and J shed 2 bases, with 12 bases lying between them. The CDR3 coding sequence is TGTGCCATCAGTGAGTCATCTGAATTCCACACAGATACGCAGTATTTT. It codes for CAISESSEFHTDTQYF.

In its sample, this clonotype was seen a few times. V and J are TRBV5-6 and TRBJ2-7, with a tentative D call TRBD2 (5 bases). The CDR3 covers 15 residues. V was trimmed by 3 bases and J by 2 bases, leaving 15 bases between them. CDR1 and CDR2 from the germline V gene are SGHDT and YYEEEE. The DNA of the CDR3 is TGTGCCAGCAGCTCCGGTGGAGGTTACACCTACGAGCAGTACTTC. Translation: CASSSGGGYTYEQYF.

The CDR3 protein is CASSHSRHTEFRQFGYTF. The CDR3 DNA follows: TGTGCCAGCAGTCATAGCCGCCACACGGAATTTCGACAGTTCGGCTACACCTTC. The chain uses TRBV12-3 or TRBV12-4 and TRBJ1-2; tentatively, D is TRBD1 (5 bases). With 5 bases removed from V and 8 bases from J, the gap between germline ends came to 30 bases. There are 18 residues in the CDR3.

In this sample, this clonotype turned up many times. V gene TRBV4-3 combines with J gene TRBJ1-5, with no clear D. The ends were cut back, 0 bases at V and 3 bases at J, with 3 bases in the middle. The CDR3 spans 13 residues. Germline loops: CDR1 LGHNA, CDR2 YSLEER. The CDR3 DNA reads as TGCGCCAGCAGCCAAGATGTCAATCAGCCCCAGCATTTT. Translation: CASSQDVNQPQHF.

The genes are TRBV27 and TRBJ1-1; 9 nucleotides align to TRBD1. The junction had 11 bases not matched to a gene; V was cut back by 5 bases and J by 10 bases. Germline V CDR1 and CDR2: MNHEY, SMNVEV (reference sequence). The CDR3 is 14 amino acids. DNA of the CDR3: TGTGCCAGCAGTACGGACAGGGGCCATACGGGAGCTTTCTTT. Protein product: CASSTDRGHTGAFF.

The chain uses TRBV5-6 and TRBJ2-3; D not resolved. Germline V gives CDR1 SGHDT, CDR2 YYEEEE. This CDR3 comprises 16 residues. V lost 0 bases, J lost 4 bases, and 15 bases lay in between. CDR3 coding DNA: TGTGCCAGCAGCTTGGCCGTAGTTAAAGGGTCAGATACGCAGTATTTT. It encodes CASSLAVVKGSDTQYF.

The table lists this clonotype with a few counts. One base away lies a much larger clone, so this may be a sequencing read error. This sequence joins TRBV7-2 and TRBJ2-3; 10 nucleotides match TRBD1. CDR1 SGHTA and CDR2 FQGNSA come from the germline V gene. The J segment lost 4 bases and the V segment lost 5 bases, leaving 15 bases of the junction unmatched. This CDR3 spans 18 amino acids. As DNA, the CDR3 is TGTGCCAGCAGCAACCCAATATCCGGACAGGGGGTAGCAGATACGCAGTATTTT. It translates to CASSNPISGQGVADTQYF.

This clonotype was seen only a few times. The gene calls are TRBV7-8 and TRBJ2-5; a weak D match, TRBD2 (5 bases). CDR3 length: 14 residues. Trimming shortened V by 7 bases and J by 3 bases, and 15 bases separated the two germline ends. CDR1 SGHVS and CDR2 FQNEAQ come from the germline V gene. In DNA, the CDR3 is TGTGCCAGCATGGCGGGTTGGACGGAAGAGACCCAGTACTTC. This encodes CASMAGWTEETQYF.

This clonotype was seen repeatedly, ten times or more. This chain uses TRBV27 with TRBJ1-2; D possibly corresponds to TRBD1 (5 bases). The CDR3 runs to 13 residues. The germline CDR1 and CDR2 sequences are MNHEY and SMNVEV (reference sequence). V dropped 4 bases and J dropped 4 bases, with 10 bases sitting between them. The CDR3 nucleotides read TGTGCCAGCAGTTCAGGGATAGCCTATGGCTACACCTTC. Translating gives CASSSGIAYGYTF.

At least ten counts were recorded for this clonotype. The chain has TRBV4-1 and TRBJ2-5; D unresolved. The germline gives CDR1 MGHRA, CDR2 YSYEKL. This CDR3 is built from 16 residues. V was shortened by 2 bases and J by 5 bases, with 18 bases between the two germline ends. CDR3 nucleotide sequence: TGCGCCAGCAGCCAAATTGGCCCCGGACCTCACGAGACCCAGTACTTC. Its protein product is CASSQIGPGPHETQYF.

This clonotype was detected ten times or more. The chain combines TRBV27 with TRBJ1-5; a weak D match, TRBD1 (6 bases). Germline assignment: CDR1 MNHEY and CDR2 SMNVEV (reference sequence). CDR3 size: 16 residues. The V end lost 2 bases, the J end lost 2 bases, and 13 bases lay between the germline ends. The CDR3 DNA reads as TGTGCCAGCAGTTTAGGGGGGGCGATCGGCAATCAGCCCCAGCATTTT. Amino acids: CASSLGGAIGNQPQHF.

In this sample, this clonotype turned up many times. The chain links TRBV11-2 to TRBJ2-1; 11 bases are shared with TRBD2. Germline-derived CDR1 and CDR2 are SGHAT and FQNNGV. V dropped 5 bases and J dropped 0; count of bases not matched to a gene: 9. The CDR3 totals 18 residues. CDR3: CASSRRGTSGSSYNEQFF. Here the CDR3 DNA reads TGTGCCAGCAGCCGAAGAGGGACTAGCGGCAGCTCCTACAATGAGCAGTTCTTC. The full variable domain, completed using reference TRBV11-2 and TRBJ2-1, is EAGVAQSPRYKIIEKRQSVAFWCNPISGHATLYWYQQILGQGPKLLIQFQNNGVVDDSQLPKDRFSAERLKGVDSTLKIQPAKLEDSAVYLCASSRRGTSGSSYNEQFFGPGTRLTVL.

To note about this clonotype: Just one base apart from a much larger clone, this may be a read error. V usage is TRBV7-9 and J usage is TRBJ2-5; D gene uncertain. The CDR3 has 13 amino acids. Germline V gene lookup returns CDR1 SEHNR and CDR2 FQNEAQ (reference sequence). In nucleotides, the CDR3 is TGTGCCAGCAGCCCAACGCTAAAAGAGAACCAGTACTTC. Protein product: CASSPTLKENQYF.

Ten or more counts support this clonotype. This chain uses TRBV14 with TRBJ1-1; no firm D call. Per germline, CDR1 SGHDN and CDR2 FVKESK. This CDR3 spans 15 amino acids. V was clipped by 4 bases and J by 0 bases, with 12 bases between them. This chain's CDR3 is CASSPIARVNTEAFF. DNA for the CDR3: TGTGCCAGCAGCCCCATCGCGCGAGTGAACACTGAAGCTTTCTTT.

Ten or more counts support this clonotype. This chain links TRBV11-2 with TRBJ2-1; D is possibly TRBD1 (5 bases). The CDR3 length is 12 residues. Germline loops: CDR1 SGHAT, CDR2 FQNNGV. Trimming cost V 9 bases and J 4 bases, with 10 bases left between them. CDR3 coding DNA: TGTGCCAGTATGACAGAATACAATGAGCAGTTCTTC. Protein sequence: CASMTEYNEQFF. Combining the CDR3 with reference TRBV11-2 and TRBJ2-1 gives the whole variable domain EAGVAQSPRYKIIEKRQSVAFWCNPISGHATLYWYQQILGQGPKLLIQFQNNGVVDDSQLPKDRFSAERLKGVDSTLKIQPAKLEDSAVYLCASMTEYNEQFFGPGTRLTVL.

The chain employs TRBV6-2 or TRBV6-3 and TRBJ2-3; a weak D match, TRBD2 (5 bases). The germline V and J ends were trimmed by 5 bases and 2 bases, with 17 bases remaining between them. The CDR3 is 16 amino acids. Germline V gives CDR1 MNHEY, CDR2 SVGEGT. The DNA of the CDR3 is TGTGCCAGCAGTCCACCTTGGCAGGACTTCACAGATACGCAGTATTTT. Encoded protein: CASSPPWQDFTDTQYF.

This clonotype was seen a few times. This chain links TRBV27 with TRBJ1-5; 7 bases are a match to TRBD1. The J segment lost 7 bases and the V segment lost 6 bases, leaving 12 bases of the junction unmatched. Germline assignment: CDR1 MNHEY and CDR2 SMNVEV (reference sequence). This CDR3 has 15 amino acids. In nucleotides, the CDR3 is TGTGCCAGCAGCCTAACAGGGGCCCCGGGGCAGCCCCAGCATTTT. Translation: CASSLTGAPGQPQHF.

This rearrangement joins TRBV14 to TRBJ1-6; 7 positions match TRBD1. V gave up 3 bases and J gave up 7 bases; unmatched junction bases: 3. CDR1 is SGHDN and CDR2 is FVKESK in the germline V gene. This CDR3 is built from 14 residues. CDR3 in amino acids: CASSQTGINSPLHF. CDR3 in DNA: TGTGCCAGCAGCCAGACAGGGATCAATTCACCCCTCCACTTT.

The rearrangement links TRBV30 to TRBJ2-3, with 8 bases that match TRBD1. V lost 3 bases and J lost 1; bases outside the gene matches: 3. The CDR3 spans 14 residues. Germline V CDR1 and CDR2: GTSNPN, SVGIG (reference sequence). CDR3 DNA sequence: TGTGCCTGGAGCCGGACAGGGCGCACAGATACGCAGTATTTT. Amino acid sequence: CAWSRTGRTDTQYF.

This clonotype is a singleton in its sample. This chain links TRBV7-9 with TRBJ2-7, with 8 bases aligning to TRBD1. The CDR3 runs 17 residues. V lost 5 bases and J lost 3; bases outside the gene matches: 15. Germline CDR1 is SEHNR and CDR2 is FQNEAQ (reference sequence). In DNA form, the CDR3 reads TGTGCCAGCAGCGCCCCCGGGGGTGGACAGGGTGGCTACGAGCAGTACTTC. It translates to CASSAPGGGQGGYEQYF. The variable domain in full, completed from reference TRBV7-9 and TRBJ2-7, reads DTGVSQNPRHKITKRGQNVTFRCDPISEHNRLYWYRQTLGQGPEFLTYFQNEAQLEKSRLLSDRFSAERPKGSFSTLEIQRTEQGDSAMYLCASSAPGGGQGGYEQYFGPGTRLTVT.

The V and J genes are TRBV28 and TRBJ2-7, with D possibly matching TRBD1 (6 bases). The CDR3 extends over 17 amino acids. The ends were cut back, 6 bases at V and 0 bases at J, with 21 bases in the middle. The V gene's germline CDR1 is MDHEN and CDR2 SYDVKM. CDR3 in amino acids: CASSRTSRDTYSYEQYF. The CDR3 nucleotides are TGTGCCAGCAGCCGAACCTCCCGGGACACTTACTCCTACGAGCAGTACTTC.

This clonotype was recorded at least ten times. The chain uses TRBV2 and TRBJ2-4; D not resolved. The CDR3 sequence is 15 residues long. Per germline, CDR1 SNHLY and CDR2 FYNNEI. The V end lost 3 bases, the J end lost 0 bases, and 9 bases lay between the germline ends. CDR3 protein: CASSDVEIAKNIQYF. The CDR3 region has the DNA TGTGCCAGCAGTGATGTCGAGATAGCCAAAAACATTCAGTACTTC.

Comment on this clonotype: A junction boundary mismatches the germline segment, possibly from a read error. The J gene is TRBJ2-7, the V gene TRBV5-6; D possibly corresponds to TRBD1 (6 bases). Germline V lookup: CDR1 SGHDT, CDR2 YYEEEE. This CDR3 spans 14 amino acids. In DNA form, the CDR3 reads TGTGTCAGCAGCTTCGTACAGGGTAACTACGAGCAGTACTTC. Translated: CVSSFVQGNYEQYF. Full variable domain (outside the CDR3, taken from reference TRBV5-6 and TRBJ2-7): DAGVTQSPTHLIKTRGQQVTLRCSPKSGHDTVSWYQQALGQGPQFIFQYYEEEERQRGNFPDRFSGHQFPNYSSELNVNALLLGDSALYLCVSSFVQGNYEQYFGPGTRLTVT.

This clonotype was observed at least ten times. V gene TRBV4-1 combines with J gene TRBJ2-7; D gene ambiguous. CDR3 length equals 15 residues. Germline CDR1 is MGHRA and CDR2 is YSYEKL. V dropped 2 bases and J dropped 6 bases, with 17 bases sitting between them. CDR3 sequence (DNA): TGCGCCAGCAGCCAACTTAGGACGGCGACCTCCGAGCAGTACTTC. Its protein product is CASSQLRTATSEQYF.